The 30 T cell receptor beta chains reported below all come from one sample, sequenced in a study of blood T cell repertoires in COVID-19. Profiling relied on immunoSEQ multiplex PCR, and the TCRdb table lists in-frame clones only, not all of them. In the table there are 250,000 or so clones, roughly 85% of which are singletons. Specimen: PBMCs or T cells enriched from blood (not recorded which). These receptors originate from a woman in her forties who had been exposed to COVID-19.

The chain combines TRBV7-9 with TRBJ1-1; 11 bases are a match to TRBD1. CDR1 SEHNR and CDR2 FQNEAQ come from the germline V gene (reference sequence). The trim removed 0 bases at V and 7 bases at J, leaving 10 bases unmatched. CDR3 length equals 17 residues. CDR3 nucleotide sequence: TGTGCCAGCAGCTTAGCGTGGACAGGGGGCGGAGTAGGTGAAGCTTTCTTT. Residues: CASSLAWTGGGVGEAFF. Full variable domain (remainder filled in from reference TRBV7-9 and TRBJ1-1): DTGVSQNPRHKITKRGQNVTFRCDPISEHNRLYWYRQTLGQGPEFLTYFQNEAQLEKSRLLSDRFSAERPKGSFSTLEIQRTEQGDSAMYLCASSLAWTGGGVGEAFFGQGTRLTVV.

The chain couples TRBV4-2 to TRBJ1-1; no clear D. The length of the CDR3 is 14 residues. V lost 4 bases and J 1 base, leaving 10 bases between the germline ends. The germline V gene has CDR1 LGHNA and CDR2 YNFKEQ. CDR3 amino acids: CASSPPPGNTEAFF. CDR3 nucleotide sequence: TGTGCCAGCAGCCCCCCCCCAGGGAACACTGAAGCTTTCTTT.

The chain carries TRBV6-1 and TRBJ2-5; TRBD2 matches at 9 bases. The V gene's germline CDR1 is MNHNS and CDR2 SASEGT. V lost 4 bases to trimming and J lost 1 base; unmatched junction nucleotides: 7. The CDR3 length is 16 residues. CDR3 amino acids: CASSVSRAGGQETQYF. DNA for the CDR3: TGTGCCAGCAGTGTCTCCAGAGCGGGGGGCCAAGAGACCCAGTACTTC.

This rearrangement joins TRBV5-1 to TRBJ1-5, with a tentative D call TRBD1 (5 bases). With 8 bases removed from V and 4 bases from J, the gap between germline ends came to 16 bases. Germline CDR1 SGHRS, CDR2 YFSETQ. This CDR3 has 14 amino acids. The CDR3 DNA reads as TGCGCCAGTGCTCCTACAGGAGCAAATCAGCCCCAGCATTTT. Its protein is CASAPTGANQPQHF.

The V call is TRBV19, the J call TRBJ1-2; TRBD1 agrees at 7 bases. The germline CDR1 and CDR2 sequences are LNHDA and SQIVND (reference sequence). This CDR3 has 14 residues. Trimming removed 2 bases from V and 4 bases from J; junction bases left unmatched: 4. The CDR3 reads CASSITGASYGYTF. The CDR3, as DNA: TGTGCCAGTAGTATAACAGGGGCGAGCTATGGCTACACCTTC.

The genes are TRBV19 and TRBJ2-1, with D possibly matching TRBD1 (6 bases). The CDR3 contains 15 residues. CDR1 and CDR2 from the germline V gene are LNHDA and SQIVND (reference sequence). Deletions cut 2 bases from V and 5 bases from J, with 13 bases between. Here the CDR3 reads CASSIQGLENNEQFF. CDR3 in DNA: TGTGCCAGTAGTATACAGGGGTTAGAGAACAATGAGCAGTTCTTC.

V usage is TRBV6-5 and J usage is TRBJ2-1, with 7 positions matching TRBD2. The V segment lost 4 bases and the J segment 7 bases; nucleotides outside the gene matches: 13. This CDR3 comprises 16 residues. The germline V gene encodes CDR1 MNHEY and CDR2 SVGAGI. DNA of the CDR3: TGTGCCAGCAGTTTCCCGGAGGGAAGCGGGGATAATGAGCAGTTCTTC. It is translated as CASSFPEGSGDNEQFF.

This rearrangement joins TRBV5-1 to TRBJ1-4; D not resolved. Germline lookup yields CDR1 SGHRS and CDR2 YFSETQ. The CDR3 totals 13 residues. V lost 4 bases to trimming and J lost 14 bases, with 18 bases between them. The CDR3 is CASSPLLDGGLFF. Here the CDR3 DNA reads TGCGCCAGCAGCCCCCTACTCGACGGCGGGCTGTTTTTT.

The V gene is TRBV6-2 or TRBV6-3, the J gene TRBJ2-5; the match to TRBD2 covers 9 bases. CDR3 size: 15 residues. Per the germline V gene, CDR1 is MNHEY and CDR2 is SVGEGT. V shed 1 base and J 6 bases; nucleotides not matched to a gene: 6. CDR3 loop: CASSYWPSGDKTQYF. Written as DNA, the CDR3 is TGTGCCAGCAGTTACTGGCCTAGCGGGGACAAGACCCAGTACTTC.

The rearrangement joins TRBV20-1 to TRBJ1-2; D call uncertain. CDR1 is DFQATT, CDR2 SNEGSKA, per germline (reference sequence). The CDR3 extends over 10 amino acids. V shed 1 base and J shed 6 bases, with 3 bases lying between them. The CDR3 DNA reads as TGCAGTGCTAGAGCGGATGGCTACACCTTC. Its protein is CSARADGYTF.

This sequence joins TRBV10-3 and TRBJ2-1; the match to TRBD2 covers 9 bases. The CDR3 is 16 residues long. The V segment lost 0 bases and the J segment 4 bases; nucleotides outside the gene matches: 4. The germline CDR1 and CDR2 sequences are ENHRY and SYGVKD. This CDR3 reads CAISESAGLAYNEQFF. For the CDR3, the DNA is TGTGCCATCAGTGAGTCAGCGGGACTAGCATACAATGAGCAGTTCTTC.

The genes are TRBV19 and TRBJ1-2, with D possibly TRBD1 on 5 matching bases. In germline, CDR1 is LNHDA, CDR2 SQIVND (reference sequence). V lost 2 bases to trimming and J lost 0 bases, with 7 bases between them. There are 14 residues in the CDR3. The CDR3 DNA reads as TGTGCCAGTAGTATATCCAGGGCTAACTATGGCTACACCTTC. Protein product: CASSISRANYGYTF. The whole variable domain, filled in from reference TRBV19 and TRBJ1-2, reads DGGITQSPKYLFRKEGQNVTLSCEQNLNHDAMYWYRQDPGQGLRLIYYSQIVNDFQKGDIAEGYSVSREKKESFPLTVTSAQKNPTAFYLCASSISRANYGYTFGSGTRLTVV.

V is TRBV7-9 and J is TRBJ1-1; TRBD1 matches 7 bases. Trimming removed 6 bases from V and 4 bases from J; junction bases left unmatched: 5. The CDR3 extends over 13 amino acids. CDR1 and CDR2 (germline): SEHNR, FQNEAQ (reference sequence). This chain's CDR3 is CASRRQGVTEAFF. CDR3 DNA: TGTGCCAGCAGGAGACAGGGAGTCACTGAAGCTTTCTTT.

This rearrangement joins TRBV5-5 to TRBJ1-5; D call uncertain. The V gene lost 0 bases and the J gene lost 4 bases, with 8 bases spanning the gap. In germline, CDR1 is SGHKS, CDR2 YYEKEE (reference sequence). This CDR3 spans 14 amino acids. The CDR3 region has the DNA TGTGCCAGCAGCTTGGGCGAATTGAATCAGCCCCAGCATTTT. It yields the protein CASSLGELNQPQHF.

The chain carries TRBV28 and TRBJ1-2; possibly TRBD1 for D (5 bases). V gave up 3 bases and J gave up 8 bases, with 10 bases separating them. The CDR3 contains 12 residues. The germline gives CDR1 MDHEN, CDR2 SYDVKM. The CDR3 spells CASSLGGWGYTF. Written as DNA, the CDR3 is TGTGCCAGCAGTTTGGGGGGATGGGGCTACACCTTC.

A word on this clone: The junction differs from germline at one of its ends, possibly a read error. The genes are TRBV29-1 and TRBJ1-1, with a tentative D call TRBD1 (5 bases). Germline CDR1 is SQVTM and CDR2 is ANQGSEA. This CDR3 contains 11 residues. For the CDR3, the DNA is TGCAGCGTTGGAGGCAGACCGGGGGGGATCTTT. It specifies CSVGGRPGGIF.

The CDR3 is CASSGRGSGAHEQYF. In nucleotides, the CDR3 is TGTGCCAGCAGCGGCCGGGGGTCCGGGGCCCACGAGCAGTACTTC. The chain uses TRBV7-9 and TRBJ2-7, with a possible D match to TRBD2 (6 bases). V was pared by 5 bases and J by 5 bases, with 19 bases between. Germline CDR1 SEHNR, CDR2 FQNEAQ (reference sequence). There are 15 residues in the CDR3.

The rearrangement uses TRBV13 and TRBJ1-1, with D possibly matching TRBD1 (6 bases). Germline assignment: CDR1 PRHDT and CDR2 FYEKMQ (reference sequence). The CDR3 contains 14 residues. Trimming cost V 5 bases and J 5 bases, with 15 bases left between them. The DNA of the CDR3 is TGTGCCAGCAGCCTCAACCGGGGGGCGACTGAAGCTTTCTTT. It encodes CASSLNRGATEAFF.

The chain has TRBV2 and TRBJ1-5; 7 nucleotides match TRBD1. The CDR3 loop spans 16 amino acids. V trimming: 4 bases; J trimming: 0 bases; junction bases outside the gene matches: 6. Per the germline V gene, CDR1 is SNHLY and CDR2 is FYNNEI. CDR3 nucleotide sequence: TGTGCCAGCAGTGCAGGACAGGTCCTTAGCAATCAGCCCCAGCATTTT. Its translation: CASSAGQVLSNQPQHF.

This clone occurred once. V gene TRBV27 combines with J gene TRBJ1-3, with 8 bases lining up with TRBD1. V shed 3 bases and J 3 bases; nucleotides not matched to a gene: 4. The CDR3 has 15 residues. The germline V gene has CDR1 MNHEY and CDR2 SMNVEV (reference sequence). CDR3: CASSFSRGRGNTIYF. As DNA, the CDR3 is TGTGCCAGCAGTTTTTCCAGGGGGCGTGGAAACACCATATATTTT.

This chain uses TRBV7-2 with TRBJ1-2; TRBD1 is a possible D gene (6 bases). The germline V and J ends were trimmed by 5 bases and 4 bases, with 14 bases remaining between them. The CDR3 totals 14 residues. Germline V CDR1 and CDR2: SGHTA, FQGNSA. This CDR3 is CASSPSQGSYGYTF. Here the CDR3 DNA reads TGTGCCAGCAGCCCATCACAGGGTTCCTATGGCTACACCTTC. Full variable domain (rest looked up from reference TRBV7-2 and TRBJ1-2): GAGVSQSPSNKVTEKGKDVELRCDPISGHTALYWYRQSLGQGLEFLIYFQGNSAPDKSGLPSDRFSAERTGGSVSTLTIQRTQQEDSAVYLCASSPSQGSYGYTFGSGTRLTVV.

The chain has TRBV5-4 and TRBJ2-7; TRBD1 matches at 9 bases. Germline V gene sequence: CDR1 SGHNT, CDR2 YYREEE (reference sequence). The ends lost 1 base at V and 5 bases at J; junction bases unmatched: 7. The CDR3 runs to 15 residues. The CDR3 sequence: CASSLPGTGLNEQYF. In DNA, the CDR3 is TGTGCCAGCAGCTTGCCCGGGACAGGGCTCAACGAGCAGTACTTC. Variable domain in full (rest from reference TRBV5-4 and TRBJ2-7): ETGVTQSPTHLIKTRGQQVTLRCSSQSGHNTVSWYQQALGQGPQFIFQYYREEENGRGNFPPRFSGLQFPNYSSELNVNALELDDSALYLCASSLPGTGLNEQYFGPGTRLTVT.

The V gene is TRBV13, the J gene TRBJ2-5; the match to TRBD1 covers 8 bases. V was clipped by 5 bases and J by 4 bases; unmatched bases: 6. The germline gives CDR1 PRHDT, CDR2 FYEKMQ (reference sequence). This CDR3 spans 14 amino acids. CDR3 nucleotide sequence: TGTGCCAGCAGCCCCCGGACAGGGACAGAGACCCAGTACTTC. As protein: CASSPRTGTETQYF.

The CDR3, as DNA: TGTGCCAGCTCACCTGGACAGGGGAGTGTCCATGGCTACACCTTC. Translated: CASSPGQGSVHGYTF. This chain uses TRBV18 with TRBJ1-2; TRBD1 aligns across 9 bases. The CDR3 spans 15 residues. The germline V gene encodes CDR1 KGHSH and CDR2 LQKENI. With 3 bases clipped from V and 6 bases from J, the junction kept 8 bases outside the gene matches.

The CDR3 region has the DNA TGTGCCAGCGACCAGGGGGGCACAAAGGCTGGAAAACTGTTTTTT. Its protein is CASDQGGTKAGKLFF. The chain joins TRBV19 to TRBJ1-4, with 7 bases aligning to TRBD1. CDR3 length equals 15 residues. CDR1 and CDR2 (germline): LNHDA, SQIVND (reference sequence). V trimming: 9 bases; J trimming: 10 bases; junction bases outside the gene matches: 17.

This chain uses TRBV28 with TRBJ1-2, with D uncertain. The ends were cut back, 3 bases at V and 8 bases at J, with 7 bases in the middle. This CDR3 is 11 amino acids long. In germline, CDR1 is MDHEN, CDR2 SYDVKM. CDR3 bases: TGTGCCAGCAGTTTCAACGGGGGCTACACCTTC. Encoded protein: CASSFNGGYTF.

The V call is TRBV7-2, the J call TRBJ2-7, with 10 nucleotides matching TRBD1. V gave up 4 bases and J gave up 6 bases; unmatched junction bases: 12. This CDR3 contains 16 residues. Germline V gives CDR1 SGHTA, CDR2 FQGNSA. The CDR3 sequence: CASSSYGQGGTGEQYF. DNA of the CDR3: TGTGCCAGCAGCTCCTACGGACAGGGGGGGACGGGCGAGCAGTACTTC.

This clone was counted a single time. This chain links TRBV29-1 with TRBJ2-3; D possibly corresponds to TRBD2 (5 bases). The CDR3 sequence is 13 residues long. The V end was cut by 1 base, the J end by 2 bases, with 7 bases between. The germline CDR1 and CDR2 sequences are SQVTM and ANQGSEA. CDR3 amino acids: CSVEGRYTDTQYF. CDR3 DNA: TGCAGCGTTGAAGGGAGGTACACAGATACGCAGTATTTT.

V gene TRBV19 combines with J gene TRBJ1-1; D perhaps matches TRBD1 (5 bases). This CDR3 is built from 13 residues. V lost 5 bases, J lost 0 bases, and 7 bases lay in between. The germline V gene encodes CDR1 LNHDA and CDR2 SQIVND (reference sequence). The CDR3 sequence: CASSEQVNTEAFF. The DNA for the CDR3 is TGTGCCAGTAGTGAACAGGTGAACACTGAAGCTTTCTTT.

CDR3: CSASPGGYTEAFF. The CDR3 DNA follows: TGCAGTGCCAGTCCAGGGGGCTACACTGAAGCTTTCTTT. This rearrangement joins TRBV20-1 to TRBJ1-1; TRBD1 matches 8 bases. The V gene end was trimmed by 6 bases and the J gene end by 3 bases; junction bases not matched to a gene: 6. Germline lookup yields CDR1 DFQATT and CDR2 SNEGSKA (reference sequence). The CDR3 covers 13 residues.